The sequence of this TCR beta chain was determined in a study of cytomegalovirus exposure and HLA in healthy donors. The sample holds a few counts of this clone. Its specificity is not known. Use of 60 Vbeta and 13 Jbeta primers characterized the PCR. Authors' processing steps: In a later analysis, the count reached roughly 80 million unique TCR beta chains, with 9 million to 11 million shared. TCRdb's table, derived via immunoSEQ multiplex PCR, lists solely in-frame clones and lacks some. V and J calls and clone size come straight from that table; D and trimming were deduced from the DNA. The table has around 250,000 clones, around 80% seen once. Study results and limitations: About 87% or about 30% of the time was how often most TCR beta V segments were productive, according to an earlier analysis.

The germline V gene has CDR1 SGDLS and CDR2 YYNGEE. CDR3 size: 13 residues. The ends were cut back, 2 bases at V and 6 bases at J, with 11 bases in the middle. The sample was PBMCs. This chain joins TRBV9 and TRBJ1-2; D not certain. This sequence originates from a woman aged 55-69 years in good health and CMV-seropositive. The CDR3 reads CASSVEGDDGYTF. The CDR3, as DNA: TGTGCCAGCAGCGTCGAGGGAGATGATGGCTACACCTTC.